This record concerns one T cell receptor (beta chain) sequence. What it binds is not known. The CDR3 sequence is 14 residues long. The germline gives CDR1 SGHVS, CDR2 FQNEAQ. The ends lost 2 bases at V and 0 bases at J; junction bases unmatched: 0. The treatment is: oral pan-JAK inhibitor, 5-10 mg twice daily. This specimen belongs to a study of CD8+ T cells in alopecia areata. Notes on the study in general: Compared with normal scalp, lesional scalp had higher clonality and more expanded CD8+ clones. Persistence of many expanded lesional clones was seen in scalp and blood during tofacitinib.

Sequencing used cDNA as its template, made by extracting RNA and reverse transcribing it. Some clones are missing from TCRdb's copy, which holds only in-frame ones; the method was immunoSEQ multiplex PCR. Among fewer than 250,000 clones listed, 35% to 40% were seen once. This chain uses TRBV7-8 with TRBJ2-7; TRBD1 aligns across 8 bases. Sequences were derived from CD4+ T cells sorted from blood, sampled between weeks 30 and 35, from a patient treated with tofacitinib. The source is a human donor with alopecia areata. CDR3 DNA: TGTGCCAGCAGCTTAACAGGGGGCTCCTACGAGCAGTACTTC. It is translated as CASSLTGGSYEQYF.